This paragraph covers one T cell receptor beta chain sequence. This record belongs to a study of technical replicates of blood from several donors. CDR3 length equals 13 residues. From germline, CDR1 is SEHNR and CDR2 FQNEAQ (reference sequence). V lost 5 bases and J lost 10, with 15 bases in between. Profiling relied on immunoSEQ multiplex PCR, and the TCRdb table lists in-frame clones only, not all of them. Of some 58,000 clones in the sample, 94% were seen once. The chain has TRBV7-9 and TRBJ2-1; D might be TRBD2 (6 bases). The material sequenced was T cells isolated from PBMCs. The TCR comes from a human donor in good health. The CDR3, as DNA: TGTGCCAGCAGCCCTGGGGGGATCCAGGAGCAGTTCTTC. It is translated as CASSPGGIQEQFF.